The 25 T cell receptor beta chains below come from one sample, sequenced in a study of cytomegalovirus exposure and HLA in healthy donors. 13 Jbeta primers and 60 Vbeta primers were used for the PCR. Profiling relied on immunoSEQ multiplex PCR, and the TCRdb table lists in-frame clones only, not all of them. The table has over 100,000 clones, roughly 63% seen once; the top ten hold about 9%. The sample consisted of PBMCs. Receptors were obtained from a man in his forties or fifties in good health and CMV-seropositive.

This clone was recorded once. The chain has TRBV4-2 and TRBJ2-7, with TRBD2 identical over 7 bases. Germline V gene sequence: CDR1 LGHNA, CDR2 YNFKEQ. There are 16 residues in the CDR3. V shed 0 bases, J shed 0 bases, and the junction held 5 bases outside the gene matches. The CDR3 sequence: CASSQDIAGLSYEQYF. For the CDR3, the DNA is TGTGCCAGCAGCCAAGATATAGCGGGTCTCTCCTACGAGCAGTACTTC.

The genes are TRBV7-8 and TRBJ2-5; D perhaps matches TRBD1 (5 bases). CDR3 length: 15 residues. CDR1 is SGHVS, CDR2 FQNEAQ, per germline. V shed 3 bases and J shed 2 bases, with 13 bases lying between them. The chain's CDR3 is CASSFQGTLQETQYF. For the CDR3, the DNA is TGTGCCAGCAGCTTCCAGGGAACATTACAAGAGACCCAGTACTTC.

The chain uses TRBV11-3 and TRBJ1-2; D remains ambiguous. V dropped 0 bases and J dropped 10 bases, with 9 bases sitting between them. Germline V CDR1 and CDR2: SGHNT, YENEEA. The CDR3 contains 12 residues. Here the CDR3 DNA reads TGTGCCAGCAGCTTAGAGGGCTACGACTACACCTTC. Translating gives CASSLEGYDYTF.

The chain combines TRBV7-9 with TRBJ2-5, with TRBD2 matching 14 bases. CDR1 SEHNR and CDR2 FQNEAQ come from the germline V gene (reference sequence). The CDR3 is 15 amino acids. Losses at the gene ends were 6 bases for V and 6 bases for J; bases not matched to a gene: 6. CDR3 region: CASRGGLAGEQTQYF. The CDR3 nucleotides read TGTGCCAGCAGGGGGGGACTAGCGGGGGAACAGACCCAGTACTTC.

This clone was found once. The chain uses TRBV19 and TRBJ1-4, with 7 bases lining up with TRBD1. Germline V lookup: CDR1 LNHDA, CDR2 SQIVND (reference sequence). V was clipped by 5 bases and J by 5 bases; unmatched bases: 11. The CDR3 spans 16 residues. In DNA form, the CDR3 reads TGTGCCAGTAGTCGACACCAAACAGGGGAAAATGAAAAACTGTTTTTT. Protein product: CASSRHQTGENEKLFF. Full variable domain (rest looked up from reference TRBV19 and TRBJ1-4): DGGITQSPKYLFRKEGQNVTLSCEQNLNHDAMYWYRQDPGQGLRLIYYSQIVNDFQKGDIAEGYSVSREKKESFPLTVTSAQKNPTAFYLCASSRHQTGENEKLFFGSGTQLSVL.

The rearrangement links TRBV29-1 to TRBJ1-2; 10 bases fit TRBD1. Losses at the gene ends were 4 bases for V and 9 bases for J; bases not matched to a gene: 2. The CDR3 extends over 11 amino acids. In germline, CDR1 is SQVTM, CDR2 ANQGSEA. CDR3 nucleotide sequence: TGCAGCGTTGGACAGGGGGCAAGCTACACCTTC. Amino acids: CSVGQGASYTF.

The V call is TRBV6-1, the J call TRBJ1-2; possible D gene TRBD1, 6 bases. The germline V gene has CDR1 MNHNS and CDR2 SASEGT. V lost 9 bases, J lost 2 bases, and 16 bases lay in between. CDR3 length equals 14 residues. The CDR3 sequence: CASAYRDTNYGYTF. In nucleotides, the CDR3 is TGTGCCAGTGCCTACCGGGACACCAACTATGGCTACACCTTC.

J is TRBJ1-4 and V is TRBV28; TRBD1 is a possible D gene (6 bases). The CDR3 has 13 amino acids. Germline V gene sequence: CDR1 MDHEN, CDR2 SYDVKM. Trimming stripped 2 bases from V and 5 bases from J, with 6 bases between. Here the CDR3 reads CASSLTGNEKLFF. DNA of the CDR3: TGTGCCAGCAGTTTAACAGGGAATGAAAAACTGTTTTTT. The full variable domain, rest sourced from reference TRBV28 and TRBJ1-4, is DVKVTQSSRYLVKRTGEKVFLECVQDMDHENMFWYRQDPGLGLRLIYFSYDVKMKEKGDIPEGYSVSREKKERFSLILESASTNQTSMYLCASSLTGNEKLFFGSGTQLSVL.

V gene TRBV5-1 combines with J gene TRBJ1-1, with D possibly being TRBD1 (5 bases). The germline CDR1 and CDR2 sequences are SGHRS and YFSETQ. This CDR3 has 15 amino acids. Trimming removed 3 bases from V and 1 base from J, with 13 bases in between. In nucleotides, the CDR3 is TGCGCCAGCAGCTCACAGGATTCTACGAACACTGAAGCTTTCTTT. This sequence encodes CASSSQDSTNTEAFF.

By proportion, this clone is medium-sized (0.01 to 0.1%). The chain links TRBV10-2 to TRBJ2-7; D is possibly TRBD2 (6 bases). The CDR3 contains 17 residues. CDR1 and CDR2 (germline): WSHSY, SAAADI. V lost 5 bases to trimming and J lost 3 bases, with 23 bases between them. DNA for the CDR3: TGCGCCAGCAGTAGGCCCCCAGGCAGGGCGGGGAACTACGAGCAGTACTTC. Protein sequence: CASSRPPGRAGNYEQYF.

The sample holds one count of this clone. This chain connects TRBV2 to TRBJ2-6, with no clear D. Trimming took off 11 bases at V and 4 bases at J, with 6 bases between the two ends. The CDR3 loop spans 11 amino acids. Germline lookup yields CDR1 SNHLY and CDR2 FYNNEI. The chain's CDR3 is CAFLGANVLTF. The CDR3 DNA sequence: TGTGCCTTCCTGGGGGCCAACGTCCTGACTTTC.

Notes on this clone: Germline and junction disagree at one end, which may indicate a read error. The chain employs TRBV5-4 and TRBJ2-6; D might be TRBD1 (5 bases). This CDR3 region has 17 residues. Germline V gene data show CDR1 as SGHNT and CDR2 as YYREEE (reference sequence). This CDR3 reads CASSLGGPGAGANVPTF. CDR3 coding DNA: TGTGCCAGCAGCTTGGGGGGCCCTGGGGCTGGGGCCAACGTCCCGACTTTC.

The chain couples TRBV5-1 to TRBJ2-7, with TRBD2 matching over 11 bases. CDR1 and CDR2 from the germline V gene are SGHRS and YFSETQ. The CDR3 has 15 amino acids. J was trimmed by 1 base and V by 5 bases; bases with no gene match: 5. In nucleotides, the CDR3 is TGCGCCAGCAGAATCGGGACTAGCGGATCCTACGAGCAGTACTTC. It codes for CASRIGTSGSYEQYF.

This chain connects TRBV29-1 to TRBJ2-1; D ambiguous. Trimming removed 3 bases from V and 5 bases from J, with 5 bases in between. The CDR3 spans 11 residues. The germline CDR1 and CDR2 sequences are SQVTM and ANQGSEA. The CDR3 loop is CSVEENNEQFF. CDR3 coding DNA: TGCAGCGTTGAGGAGAACAATGAGCAGTTCTTC.

This CDR3 reads CASSPLRRGLIFMNTEAFF. The CDR3, as DNA: TGTGCCAGCAGTCCTCTGCGGAGGGGCCTTATTTTCATGAACACTGAAGCTTTCTTT. V is TRBV27 and J is TRBJ1-1; D possibly corresponds to TRBD1 (5 bases). From germline, CDR1 is MNHEY and CDR2 SMNVEV (reference sequence). This CDR3 is 19 amino acids long. V was clipped by 5 bases and J by 0 bases, with 25 bases between them.

The rearrangement joins TRBV28 to TRBJ1-2; no firm D call. CDR1 MDHEN and CDR2 SYDVKM come from the germline V gene. This CDR3 is 11 amino acids long. Between the trimmed V and J ends, which lost 4 bases and 4 bases, there was a span of 4 bases. The CDR3 protein is CASSSSYGYTF. The DNA of the CDR3 is TGTGCCAGCAGTTCTAGCTATGGCTACACCTTC.

J is TRBJ2-5 and V is TRBV4-3, with 10 bases matching TRBD2. Germline-derived CDR1 and CDR2 are LGHNA and YSLEER. Unmatched junction bases numbered 10, after V lost 1 base and J lost 5 bases. There are 17 residues in the CDR3. CDR3 amino acids: CASSQVPAGGTGETQYF. DNA for the CDR3: TGCGCCAGCAGCCAAGTTCCAGCGGGAGGGACGGGGGAGACCCAGTACTTC.

The chain couples TRBV7-9 to TRBJ2-3; TRBD2 agrees at 13 bases. Germline CDR1 reads SEHNR; CDR2 reads FQNEAQ (reference sequence). Trimming cost V 5 bases and J 0 bases; bases outside gene matches: 2. The CDR3 has 16 amino acids. The DNA for the CDR3 is TGTGCCAGCAGCGGGACTAGCGGGGCTAGCACAGATACGCAGTATTTT. It specifies CASSGTSGASTDTQYF.

This clone was observed a few times. CDR3 loop: CASSLRLAGQETQYF. In nucleotides, the CDR3 is TGTGCCAGCAGCCTCAGACTAGCGGGACAAGAGACCCAGTACTTC. The genes are TRBV5-4 and TRBJ2-5; 11 bases are shared with TRBD2. CDR3 length equals 15 residues. J lost 2 bases, V lost 4 bases, and 4 bases had no gene match. Germline V gives CDR1 SGHNT, CDR2 YYREEE (reference sequence).

The J gene is TRBJ2-4, the V gene TRBV28; 9 bases are shared with TRBD2. The CDR3 runs 16 residues. V gave up 7 bases and J gave up 3 bases; unmatched junction bases: 10. Germline CDR1 is MDHEN and CDR2 is SYDVKM. DNA of the CDR3: TGTGCCAGCACCTCAGGAGCGGGAGGTCGCAAAAACATTCAGTACTTC. It translates to CASTSGAGGRKNIQYF.

J is TRBJ1-5 and V is TRBV11-2; the D is unclear. Between the trimmed V and J ends, which lost 7 bases and 6 bases, there was a span of 7 bases. The CDR3 covers 11 residues. Per the germline V gene, CDR1 is SGHAT and CDR2 is FQNNGV. This CDR3 reads CASNVSQPQHF. The DNA of the CDR3 is TGTGCCAGCAACGTCAGTCAGCCCCAGCATTTT.

The chain couples TRBV10-3 to TRBJ2-3; the match to TRBD2 covers 10 bases. Germline loops: CDR1 ENHRY, CDR2 SYGVKD. CDR3 length: 16 residues. V lost 6 bases to trimming and J lost 2 bases; unmatched junction nucleotides: 8. Here the CDR3 DNA reads TGTGCCATCAGCGCAACCCTAGCGGGGGCCACAGATACGCAGTATTTT. It is translated as CAISATLAGATDTQYF.

V and J are TRBV7-2 and TRBJ2-7; TRBD2 is a possible D gene (6 bases). V was pared by 2 bases and J by 2 bases, with 10 bases between. Per germline, CDR1 SGHTA and CDR2 FQGNSA. The CDR3 extends over 14 amino acids. The CDR3 loop is CASSLMGLPYEQYF. The CDR3 DNA reads as TGTGCCAGCAGCTTAATGGGACTTCCCTACGAGCAGTACTTC.

The rearrangement uses TRBV7-8 and TRBJ2-2, with a possible D match to TRBD2 (6 bases). Germline V gene lookup returns CDR1 SGHVS and CDR2 FQNEAQ. The CDR3 contains 16 residues. V lost 3 bases and J 1 base, leaving 12 bases between the germline ends. As DNA, the CDR3 is TGTGCCAGCAGCTTCTTGGCGCGGGGGAACACCGGGGAGCTGTTTTTT. Its protein product is CASSFLARGNTGELFF.

This clone was detected a few times. The CDR3 DNA is TGCGCCAGCAGCGAACAGGGGGCATCCTACAATGAGCAGTTCTTC. Translating gives CASSEQGASYNEQFF. The chain joins TRBV5-1 to TRBJ2-1; 9 bases align to TRBD1. The germline V gene encodes CDR1 SGHRS and CDR2 YFSETQ. Trimming cost V 4 bases and J 1 base; bases outside gene matches: 3. The CDR3 has 15 residues.